Each of the 26 T cell receptor beta chains below was sequenced from the same sample in a study of blood T cell repertoires in COVID-19. Repertoires were generated with immunoSEQ multiplex PCR, while TCRdb's copy carries only in-frame clones and drops some. The repertoire holds about 110,000 clones, with about 88% as singletons. The sample taken for sequencing was peripheral blood. Receptor source: a human donor in a cohort sampled during active COVID-19.

This clone was detected only once. The J gene is TRBJ2-3, the V gene TRBV7-2; D may be TRBD2 (5 bases). V was clipped by 1 base and J by 1 base, with 12 bases between them. Germline lookup yields CDR1 SGHTA and CDR2 FQGNSA. The CDR3 consists of 16 residues. The CDR3 region has the DNA TGTGCCAGCAGCTTAGGACGAGGGCTTGGCACAGATACGCAGTATTTT. Translation: CASSLGRGLGTDTQYF.

This chain links TRBV11-2 with TRBJ1-1, with D possibly being TRBD1 (6 bases). Germline V gives CDR1 SGHAT, CDR2 FQNNGV. V lost 6 bases and J lost 1, with 12 bases in between. This CDR3 is built from 14 residues. This CDR3 reads CASRLQGPNTEAFF. CDR3 in DNA: TGTGCCAGCAGGCTCCAGGGGCCGAACACTGAAGCTTTCTTT.

The rearrangement joins TRBV28 to TRBJ2-4, with TRBD1 matching 9 bases. From germline, CDR1 is MDHEN and CDR2 SYDVKM. V lost 3 bases, J lost 9 bases, and 9 bases stayed unmatched. CDR3 size: 15 residues. The CDR3 sequence is CASSFPTGGSGIQYF. The CDR3 bases are TGTGCCAGCAGTTTCCCTACAGGGGGCTCGGGCATTCAGTACTTC.

The chain recombines TRBV3-1 (or the pseudogene TRBV3-2) with TRBJ2-3; no definite D call. In germline, CDR1 is LGHDT, CDR2 YNNKEL (reference sequence). V was shortened by 7 bases and J by 0 bases, with 8 bases between the two germline ends. The length of the CDR3 is 13 residues. The CDR3 coding sequence is TGTGCCAGCAAGAAAACTAGCACAGATACGCAGTATTTT. Amino acid sequence: CASKKTSTDTQYF.

The sample holds one count of this clone. J is TRBJ1-1 and V is TRBV7-8, with a tentative D call TRBD1 (6 bases). Trimming removed 2 bases at V and 5 bases at J, with 18 bases between. The germline CDR1 and CDR2 sequences are SGHVS and FQNEAQ. The CDR3 totals 16 residues. The CDR3 is CASSLNLGGRGTEAFF. CDR3 DNA: TGTGCCAGCAGCTTAAACCTGGGGGGGCGAGGGACTGAAGCTTTCTTT.

J is TRBJ2-5 and V is TRBV5-1; 13 bases line up with TRBD2. Germline assignment: CDR1 SGHRS and CDR2 YFSETQ. The ends lost 3 bases at V and 5 bases at J; junction bases unmatched: 4. The CDR3 is made up of 15 amino acids. The CDR3 nucleotides read TGCGCCAGCAGCTACTCACTAGCGGGAGGGGAGACCCAGTACTTC. Residues: CASSYSLAGGETQYF.

The J gene is TRBJ2-2, the V gene TRBV29-1; maybe TRBD2 (5 bases). Trimming stripped 1 base from V and 0 bases from J, with 6 bases between. The CDR3 is 14 amino acids. Germline V gives CDR1 SQVTM, CDR2 ANQGSEA. The CDR3 spells CSVEGGSNTGELFF. CDR3 DNA sequence: TGCAGCGTTGAAGGCGGGTCGAACACCGGGGAGCTGTTTTTT.

V and J are TRBV7-3 and TRBJ2-3; D gene uncertain. V dropped 0 bases and J dropped 4 bases, with 11 bases sitting between them. The CDR3 length is 15 residues. Germline loops: CDR1 SGHTA, CDR2 FQGTGA. DNA of the CDR3: TGTGCCAGCAGCTTAACGGCACAGATCGCAGATACGCAGTATTTT. It is translated as CASSLTAQIADTQYF.

V usage is TRBV5-1 and J usage is TRBJ2-7; no clear D. The length of the CDR3 is 13 residues. Germline CDR1 reads SGHRS; CDR2 reads YFSETQ. The ends were cut back, 0 bases at V and 5 bases at J, with 9 bases in the middle. The CDR3 loop is CASSLDQSDEQYF. DNA of the CDR3: TGCGCCAGCAGCTTGGACCAGAGCGACGAGCAGTACTTC.

The V and J genes are TRBV18 and TRBJ2-1; D is ambiguous. The CDR3 has 16 amino acids. CDR1 and CDR2 (germline): KGHSH, LQKENI. V lost 2 bases and J lost 6, with 17 bases in between. CDR3 DNA: TGTGCCAGCTCACCAGGGCAGGTCCCCTTTTCCAATGAGCAGTTCTTC. Its protein is CASSPGQVPFSNEQFF.

The CDR3 DNA is TGTGCCATCAGTGACCCCGAAGGGGATCTCTCCTACGAGCAGTACTTC. It encodes CAISDPEGDLSYEQYF. The V and J genes are TRBV10-3 and TRBJ2-7; D is perhaps TRBD1 (5 bases). V dropped 3 bases and J dropped 0 bases, with 15 bases sitting between them. CDR3 length equals 16 residues. Per germline, CDR1 ENHRY and CDR2 SYGVKD.

This chain joins TRBV19 and TRBJ1-5; 7 positions match TRBD1. The CDR3 length is 15 residues. Germline assignment: CDR1 LNHDA and CDR2 SQIVND (reference sequence). The V and J ends lost 6 bases and 6 bases, in that order; junction bases with no gene match: 11. As DNA, the CDR3 is TGTGCCAGTAGCAACACCGACAGGGAAATTCAGCCCCAGCATTTT. It encodes CASSNTDREIQPQHF.

The rearrangement joins TRBV19 to TRBJ2-2; TRBD2 matches at 8 bases. Germline CDR1 reads LNHDA; CDR2 reads SQIVND (reference sequence). The CDR3 is 15 amino acids. V shed 5 bases and J 5 bases; nucleotides not matched to a gene: 7. The CDR3 protein is CASSSPGTRTGELFF. The CDR3 DNA is TGTGCCAGTAGTTCGCCCGGGACTAGGACCGGGGAGCTGTTTTTT.

The V call is TRBV5-4, the J call TRBJ2-7, with 9 bases identical to TRBD1. The CDR3 has 16 residues. The V gene end was trimmed by 0 bases and the J gene end by 2 bases; junction bases not matched to a gene: 6. In germline, CDR1 is SGHNT, CDR2 YYREEE (reference sequence). Here the CDR3 DNA reads TGTGCCAGCAGCTTGGGATCGCGACAGGGGGCCTACGAGCAGTACTTC. Amino acid sequence: CASSLGSRQGAYEQYF. The full variable domain, its missing parts supplied by reference TRBV5-4 and TRBJ2-7, is ETGVTQSPTHLIKTRGQQVTLRCSSQSGHNTVSWYQQALGQGPQFIFQYYREEENGRGNFPPRFSGLQFPNYSSELNVNALELDDSALYLCASSLGSRQGAYEQYFGPGTRLTVT.

This rearrangement joins TRBV18 to TRBJ1-5; D may be TRBD1 (6 bases). V lost 3 bases and J 5 bases, leaving 14 bases between the germline ends. Germline values: CDR1 KGHSH, CDR2 LQKENI. The CDR3 runs 15 residues. The CDR3 reads CASSPYVGQYQPQHF. Written as DNA, the CDR3 is TGTGCCAGCTCACCTTACGTAGGACAGTATCAGCCCCAGCATTTT. Using reference TRBV18 and TRBJ1-5 for the parts outside the CDR3, the full variable domain is NAGVMQNPRHLVRRRGQEARLRCSPMKGHSHVYWYRQLPEEGLKFMVYLQKENIIDESGMPKERFSAEFPKEGPSILRIQQVVRGDSAAYFCASSPYVGQYQPQHFGDGTRLSIL.

The chain employs TRBV9 and TRBJ1-1; 9 bases align to TRBD1. Germline V gene sequence: CDR1 SGDLS, CDR2 YYNGEE. J was trimmed by 5 bases and V by 4 bases; bases with no gene match: 12. This CDR3 is built from 16 residues. The CDR3 sequence: CASSPSHTGGLTEAFF. The CDR3 region has the DNA TGTGCCAGCAGCCCATCACACACAGGGGGCTTAACTGAAGCTTTCTTT.

V and J are TRBV2 and TRBJ2-5; perhaps TRBD2 as D (5 bases). The CDR3 spans 12 residues. V lost 7 bases and J 1 base, leaving 7 bases between the germline ends. CDR1 and CDR2 (germline): SNHLY, FYNNEI. The CDR3 sequence: CASNRGQETQYF. The CDR3 nucleotides read TGTGCCAGCAACCGGGGCCAAGAGACCCAGTACTTC.

J is TRBJ2-3 and V is TRBV5-1; weak D call: TRBD1 (6 bases). The length of the CDR3 is 14 residues. Trimming took 4 bases from V and 6 from J, leaving 15 bases between them. Germline CDR1 SGHRS, CDR2 YFSETQ. For the CDR3, the DNA is TGCGCCAGCAGCGAAGGACTCCAGGGGGATACGCAGTATTTT. Its translation is CASSEGLQGDTQYF.

This chain uses TRBV28 with TRBJ1-3; D gene ambiguous. With 5 bases removed from V and 2 bases from J, the gap between germline ends came to 7 bases. The V gene's germline CDR1 is MDHEN and CDR2 SYDVKM. The CDR3 runs to 13 residues. The CDR3 spells CASSNSPGNTIYF. CDR3 coding DNA: TGTGCCAGCAGTAATAGTCCTGGAAACACCATATATTTT.

CDR3 bases: TGTGCCAGCATACAGGGCCTAGGCGAGACCCAGTACTTC. As protein: CASIQGLGETQYF. V usage is TRBV2 and J usage is TRBJ2-5; a possible D gene is TRBD1 (6 bases). Trimming stripped 7 bases from V and 5 bases from J, with 14 bases between. Germline V gives CDR1 SNHLY, CDR2 FYNNEI. CDR3 length: 13 amino acids.

The genes are TRBV2 and TRBJ2-3; the match to TRBD2 covers 9 bases. The ends lost 0 bases at V and 1 base at J; junction bases unmatched: 2. CDR1 is SNHLY and CDR2 is FYNNEI in the germline V gene. The CDR3 runs to 16 residues. The CDR3 here is CASSEAVAGGTDTQYF. CDR3 DNA sequence: TGTGCCAGCAGTGAAGCAGTAGCGGGGGGCACAGATACGCAGTATTTT.

The genes are TRBV28 and TRBJ2-7; D remains unclear. Trimming left V 7 bases short and J 0 bases short, with 16 bases between. Germline loops: CDR1 MDHEN, CDR2 SYDVKM. This CDR3 is built from 15 residues. The CDR3 DNA reads TGTGCCAGCAACAAACACGGGTCGAGCTCCTACGAGCAGTACTTC. It yields the protein CASNKHGSSSYEQYF.

The chain uses TRBV24-1 and TRBJ2-1; 10 bases map to TRBD1. The CDR3 extends over 16 amino acids. The trim removed 1 base at V and 5 bases at J, leaving 4 bases unmatched. From germline, CDR1 is KGHDR and CDR2 SFDVKD. CDR3 coding DNA: TGTGCCACCAGTGATTTTTCCGGGACAGGGGACAATGAGCAGTTCTTC. Translation gives CATSDFSGTGDNEQFF.

The chain has TRBV12-3 or TRBV12-4 and TRBJ1-5, with a tentative D call TRBD1 (5 bases). V shed 7 bases and J shed 9 bases, with 16 bases lying between them. The CDR3 length is 13 residues. This chain's CDR3 is CASKGRPKSPQHF. CDR3 nucleotide sequence: TGTGCCAGCAAGGGGCGGCCCAAATCGCCCCAGCATTTT.

V and J are TRBV6-5 and TRBJ2-2; D may be TRBD1 (5 bases). V was clipped by 6 bases and J by 1 base, with 12 bases between them. The CDR3 length is 15 residues. Germline lookup yields CDR1 MNHEY and CDR2 SVGAGI. CDR3 sequence (DNA): TGTGCCAGCAGGGCAGGGTTCTTGAACACCGGGGAGCTGTTTTTT. Its protein product is CASRAGFLNTGELFF.

The V gene is TRBV6-2 or TRBV6-3, the J gene TRBJ1-1, with D hard to call. Germline values: CDR1 MNHEY, CDR2 SVGEGT. The CDR3 is made up of 14 amino acids. V was clipped by 0 bases and J by 1 base, with 6 bases between them. The CDR3 loop reads CASSYSRSNTEAFF. The CDR3 DNA reads TGTGCCAGCAGTTACTCGCGGTCGAACACTGAAGCTTTCTTT.